These 26 T cell receptor beta chains share one sample of origin, sequenced in a study of T cell repertoires in cytomegalovirus infection. TCRdb re-called the reads through MiXCR, storing one row per CDR3 protein. The sample includes approximately 200,000 distinct CDR3 sequences, under 25% seen only once; the top ten take about 18%. The sequenced sample consisted of CD8+ T cells from PBMCs. The receptor source for this set is a human donor in good health (CMV status not recorded). Some clones in this sample may be carry-over from other donors' samples.

V gene TRBV12-5 combines with J gene TRBJ2-3, with TRBD2 matching 7 bases. CDR1 is LGHNT and CDR2 is FRNRAP in the germline V gene. The CDR3 runs 14 residues. The V segment lost 2 bases and the J segment 5 bases; nucleotides outside the gene matches: 4. CDR3 DNA: TGTGCTAGTGGTTTGAGGCTAGCGGTAGATACGCAGTATTTT. Protein: CASGLRLAVDTQYF.

This clonotype was observed a handful of times. The V call is TRBV2, the J call TRBJ1-1; D remains unclear. Looked up from germline, CDR1 is SNHLY and CDR2 is FYNNEI. Between the trimmed V and J ends, which lost 8 bases and 3 bases, there was a span of 10 bases. CDR3 length equals 12 residues. The CDR3 DNA follows: TGTGCCAGCCCTGGACGGTACACTGAAGCTTTCTTT. It specifies CASPGRYTEAFF.

This clonotype was counted many times. The genes are TRBV7-2 and TRBJ1-5; D may be TRBD1 (5 bases). The CDR3 spans 16 residues. Trimming cost V 2 bases and J 3 bases, with 14 bases left between them. CDR1 and CDR2 from the germline V gene are SGHTA and FQGNSA. The CDR3 is CASSLNHQGINQPQHF. The CDR3 DNA follows: TGTGCCAGCAGCTTAAACCACCAGGGAATCAATCAGCCCCAGCATTTT. The variable domain in full, with the rest retrieved from reference TRBV7-2 and TRBJ1-5, is GAGVSQSPSNKVTEKGKDVELRCDPISGHTALYWYRQSLGQGLEFLIYFQGNSAPDKSGLPSDRFSAERTGGSVSTLTIQRTQQEDSAVYLCASSLNHQGINQPQHFGDGTRLSIL.

This chain uses TRBV13 with TRBJ2-7; the match to TRBD2 covers 7 bases. J was trimmed by 3 bases and V by 4 bases; bases with no gene match: 6. CDR3 length equals 14 residues. Germline values: CDR1 PRHDT, CDR2 FYEKMQ (reference sequence). This CDR3 is CASSYGGSSYEQYF. DNA of the CDR3: TGTGCCAGCAGCTACGGGGGGTCAAGCTACGAGCAGTACTTC.

The V gene is TRBV25-1, the J gene TRBJ1-4; D unresolved. Germline V gene lookup returns CDR1 MGHDK and CDR2 SYGVNS. Trimming removed 4 bases from V and 6 bases from J, with 6 bases in between. The CDR3 is made up of 12 amino acids. Written as DNA, the CDR3 is TGTGCCAGCAGTGGTGGGCATGAAAAACTGTTTTTT. Residues: CASSGGHEKLFF. The entire variable domain, with the rest obtained from reference TRBV25-1 and TRBJ1-4, is as follows: EADIYQTPRYLVIGTGKKITLECSQTMGHDKMYWYQQDPGMELHLIHYSYGVNSTEKGDLSSESTVSRIRTEHFPLTLESARPSHTSQYLCASSGGHEKLFFGSGTQLSVL.

This clonotype occurred a few times. The chain uses TRBV28 and TRBJ2-7, with D unresolved. Looked up from germline, CDR1 is MDHEN and CDR2 is SYDVKM. Between the trimmed V and J ends, which lost 3 bases and 1 base, there was a span of 13 bases. The CDR3 spans 15 residues. The CDR3 is CASSFGISISYEQYF. CDR3 nucleotide sequence: TGTGCCAGCAGTTTCGGCATCTCGATTTCCTACGAGCAGTACTTC.

The sample holds a few counts of this clonotype. This rearrangement joins TRBV7-8 to TRBJ2-7, with D possibly being TRBD1 (5 bases). The CDR3 covers 14 residues. CDR1 and CDR2 from the germline V gene are SGHVS and FQNEAQ. The V and J ends lost 5 bases and 5 bases respectively, with 16 bases between them. DNA of the CDR3: TGTGCCAGCAGCCGAAAGCGCTTGACAGACGAGCAGTACTTC. This sequence encodes CASSRKRLTDEQYF.

The sample holds a few counts of this clonotype. This chain links TRBV14 with TRBJ2-1; 7 bases map to TRBD1. Per the germline V gene, CDR1 is SGHDN and CDR2 is FVKESK. The CDR3 contains 13 residues. Losses at the gene ends were 6 bases for V and 9 bases for J; bases not matched to a gene: 8. CDR3 coding DNA: TGTGCCAGCAGACCGACAGGGAACACTGAGCAGTTCTTC. Its protein product is CASRPTGNTEQFF.

The chain links TRBV4-1 to TRBJ2-3; 8 bases align to TRBD2. The CDR3 is made up of 17 amino acids. The germline CDR1 and CDR2 sequences are MGHRA and YSYEKL. Trimming cost V 0 bases and J 1 base; bases outside gene matches: 6. The CDR3 nucleotides are TGCGCCAGCAGCCAAGACGGCGGGGGGCTAGGCACAGATACGCAGTATTTT. It codes for CASSQDGGGLGTDTQYF.

The chain carries TRBV20-1 and TRBJ1-1; D might be TRBD1 (6 bases). V was cut by 1 base and J by 4 bases, with 13 bases left in between. There are 14 residues in the CDR3. CDR1 and CDR2 from the germline V gene are DFQATT and SNEGSKA (reference sequence). CDR3 bases: TGCAGTGCTAGAGGGATACAGGGTGCCACTGAAGCTTTCTTT. It encodes CSARGIQGATEAFF.

This clonotype appeared a few times. This chain links TRBV7-9 with TRBJ2-7; D perhaps matches TRBD1 (5 bases). CDR1 and CDR2 (germline): SEHNR, FQNEAQ (reference sequence). V lost 0 bases and J lost 4, with 7 bases in between. The CDR3 has 13 amino acids. In DNA form, the CDR3 reads TGTGCCAGCAGCTTAGCGGGGCAGTACGAGCAGTACTTC. Encoded protein: CASSLAGQYEQYF.

This chain links TRBV2 with TRBJ1-6, with D perhaps matching TRBD1 (6 bases). V was shortened by 2 bases and J by 5 bases, with 10 bases between the two germline ends. The germline CDR1 and CDR2 sequences are SNHLY and FYNNEI. This CDR3 has 15 residues. The chain's CDR3 is CASSERGNNNSPLHF. CDR3 DNA sequence: TGTGCCAGCAGTGAAAGGGGGAATAATAATTCACCCCTCCACTTT.

This clonotype has more than one count but fewer than ten. This chain uses TRBV7-9 with TRBJ2-7, with 10 bases fitting TRBD1. The CDR3 sequence is 15 residues long. Trimming at V came to 3 bases and at J to 4 bases, leaving 6 bases not matched to a gene. Per the germline V gene, CDR1 is SEHNR and CDR2 is FQNEAQ (reference sequence). Here the CDR3 reads CASSFAGTGVYEQYF. CDR3 nucleotide sequence: TGTGCCAGCAGCTTCGCCGGGACAGGGGTTTACGAGCAGTACTTC.

The V and J genes are TRBV7-3 and TRBJ2-2; D uncertain. The germline V and J ends were trimmed by 6 bases and 1 base, with 6 bases remaining between them. This CDR3 has 13 residues. CDR1 and CDR2 from the germline V gene are SGHTA and FQGTGA. The DNA for the CDR3 is TGTGCCAGCAGAAAGGGGAACACCGGGGAGCTGTTTTTT. Translating gives CASRKGNTGELFF. Full variable domain (remainder filled in from reference TRBV7-3 and TRBJ2-2): GAGVSQTPSNKVTEKGKYVELRCDPISGHTALYWYRQSLGQGPEFLIYFQGTGAADDSGLPNDRFFAVRPEGSVSTLKIQRTERGDSAVYLCASRKGNTGELFFGEGSRLTVL.

The chain employs TRBV6-2 or TRBV6-3 and TRBJ2-5; no firm D call. Germline values: CDR1 MNHEY, CDR2 SVGEGT. CDR3 length: 17 amino acids. V lost 0 bases and J lost 1, with 15 bases in between. The CDR3 loop reads CASSYSFASPRQETQYF. The CDR3, as DNA: TGTGCCAGCAGTTACTCCTTCGCGAGCCCACGCCAAGAGACCCAGTACTTC.

This clonotype was detected a few times. This chain links TRBV6-2 or TRBV6-3 with TRBJ2-7, with a weak D call TRBD1 (5 bases). V was cut by 1 base and J by 3 bases, with 10 bases left in between. Germline CDR1 MNHEY, CDR2 SVGEGT. The CDR3 runs to 14 residues. The CDR3 DNA follows: TGTGCCAGCAGTTACTTGGACACCCGCTACGAGCAGTACTTC. It encodes CASSYLDTRYEQYF.

This clonotype has more than one count but fewer than ten. The chain is built from TRBV28 and TRBJ2-1, with 7 positions matching TRBD1. The CDR3 runs to 12 residues. Germline trimming cut 5 bases from V and 10 bases from J; bases unmatched to any gene: 5. Germline lookup yields CDR1 MDHEN and CDR2 SYDVKM. The CDR3 bases are TGTGCCAGCAGTATCGGGACAGCAGAGCAGTTCTTC. Its translation is CASSIGTAEQFF.

This clonotype was observed many times. The chain carries TRBV5-6 and TRBJ2-2, with D possibly matching TRBD2 (6 bases). Trimming pared 5 bases from V and 1 base from J, leaving 15 bases between. Germline V gene data show CDR1 as SGHDT and CDR2 as YYEEEE. The CDR3 consists of 16 residues. The CDR3 spells CASRGLAERNTGELFF. The CDR3 nucleotides are TGTGCCAGCAGGGGATTAGCGGAGCGGAACACCGGGGAGCTGTTTTTT.

This clonotype was seen only a few times. The chain joins TRBV19 to TRBJ1-5; no clear D. The CDR3 length is 13 residues. V dropped 3 bases and J dropped 0 bases, with 3 bases sitting between them. The germline V gene has CDR1 LNHDA and CDR2 SQIVND (reference sequence). CDR3 loop: CASSMGSNQPQHF. CDR3 coding DNA: TGTGCCAGTAGTATGGGTAGCAATCAGCCCCAGCATTTT.

The chain carries TRBV7-2 and TRBJ2-7; no definite D call. V lost 5 bases and J lost 3, with 5 bases in between. This CDR3 is 11 amino acids long. Germline CDR1 reads SGHTA; CDR2 reads FQGNSA. The CDR3 loop reads CASSQDYEQYF. CDR3 in DNA: TGTGCCAGCAGCCAAGACTACGAGCAGTACTTC.

CDR3 sequence: CASSPRTGDHEKLFF. The CDR3 DNA reads TGTGCCAGCAGCCCCAGGACAGGGGATCATGAAAAACTGTTTTTT. This sequence joins TRBV7-1 and TRBJ1-4, with 9 bases identical to TRBD1. TRBV7-1 is placed among ORFs of uncertain function. This CDR3 has 15 amino acids. V dropped 5 bases and J dropped 6; count of bases not matched to a gene: 7.

This clonotype was seen many times. The chain joins TRBV7-2 to TRBJ2-7; 7 nucleotides line up with TRBD2. V was pared by 5 bases and J by 3 bases, with 10 bases of the junction left unmatched. This CDR3 is 15 amino acids long. CDR1 is SGHTA, CDR2 FQGNSA, per germline. The CDR3 region is CASSTRLTGGYEQYF. The CDR3 DNA sequence: TGTGCCAGCAGCACTAGACTAACGGGGGGCTACGAGCAGTACTTC.

V gene TRBV20-1 combines with J gene TRBJ2-1; no clear D. CDR3 length equals 12 residues. Looked up from germline, CDR1 is DFQATT and CDR2 is SNEGSKA (reference sequence). Deletions cut 0 bases from V and 5 bases from J, with 5 bases between. Here the CDR3 reads CSARDLDNEQFF. CDR3 DNA: TGCAGTGCTAGAGATCTAGACAATGAGCAGTTCTTC.

The chain is built from TRBV2 and TRBJ2-3; 8 bases agree with TRBD1. The CDR3 spans 15 residues. CDR1 and CDR2 from the germline V gene are SNHLY and FYNNEI. V lost 6 bases, J lost 4 bases, and 9 bases stayed unmatched. CDR3 residues: CASRPGTGHPDTQYF. The CDR3 DNA is TGTGCCAGCAGGCCCGGGACAGGACATCCAGATACGCAGTATTTT.

This clonotype was seen repeatedly, ten times or more. The V gene is TRBV7-9, the J gene TRBJ2-1; 8 positions match TRBD1. V was pared by 5 bases and J by 5 bases, with 8 bases of the junction left unmatched. The CDR3 contains 15 residues. CDR1 and CDR2 (germline): SEHNR, FQNEAQ (reference sequence). The CDR3: CASSPRDRSNNEQFF. As DNA, the CDR3 is TGTGCCAGCAGCCCCCGGGACAGGTCGAACAATGAGCAGTTCTTC.

The genes are TRBV20-1 and TRBJ2-7; D may be TRBD2 (5 bases). In germline, CDR1 is DFQATT, CDR2 SNEGSKA (reference sequence). CDR3 length: 16 residues. V dropped 1 base and J dropped 0 bases, with 16 bases sitting between them. Written as DNA, the CDR3 is TGCAGTGCTAGAGCCCTGGACGGGATGAGCTCCTACGAGCAGTACTTC. Translating gives CSARALDGMSSYEQYF.